The next 19 T cell receptor beta chains were all read from a single sample in a study of cytomegalovirus exposure and HLA in healthy donors. 13 Jbeta primers and 60 Vbeta primers were used for the PCR. Profiling relied on immunoSEQ multiplex PCR, and the TCRdb table lists in-frame clones only, not all of them. Here the sample spans around 150,000 clones, approximately 84% being singletons. Sequencing was carried out using PBMCs. The receptors shown here come from a man younger than 40 in good health and CMV-seropositive.

The DNA of the CDR3 is TGTGCCAGCAGCGTAGAAACTACCGGGAATGAGCAGTTCTTC. Its translation is CASSVETTGNEQFF. This chain uses TRBV9 with TRBJ2-1; no definite D call. The CDR3 contains 14 residues. Trimming took 0 bases from V and 7 from J, leaving 11 bases between them. Per the germline V gene, CDR1 is SGDLS and CDR2 is YYNGEE.

This clone appeared a single time. This chain joins TRBV11-1 and TRBJ2-7; possibly TRBD2 for D (6 bases). There are 14 residues in the CDR3. Trimming removed 0 bases from V and 0 bases from J, with 6 bases in between. Germline V gene data show CDR1 as SGHAT and CDR2 as FQDESV (reference sequence). CDR3 sequence: CASSLAGGSYEQYF. DNA of the CDR3: TGTGCCAGCAGCTTAGCGGGAGGCTCCTACGAGCAGTACTTC.

The genes are TRBV2 and TRBJ2-3; TRBD2 is a possible D gene (5 bases). CDR3 length equals 14 residues. Germline-derived CDR1 and CDR2 are SNHLY and FYNNEI. Trimming shortened V by 7 bases and J by 1 base, and 12 bases separated the two germline ends. The CDR3 loop reads CASTLIGGTDTQYF. The CDR3 bases are TGTGCCAGCACCCTTATCGGGGGCACAGATACGCAGTATTTT. The whole variable domain, filled in from reference TRBV2 and TRBJ2-3, reads EPEVTQTPSHQVTQMGQEVILRCVPISNHLYFYWYRQILGQKVEFLVSFYNNEISEKSEIFDDQFSVERPDGSNFTLKIRSTKLEDSAMYFCASTLIGGTDTQYFGPGTRLTVL.

The chain joins TRBV15 to TRBJ2-3; 8 bases line up with TRBD2. Trimming removed 9 bases from V and 0 bases from J; junction bases left unmatched: 2. CDR3 length: 13 amino acids. Germline V gene data show CDR1 as LNHNV and CDR2 as YYDKDF (reference sequence). The CDR3 DNA is TGTGCCACTCGGGGGGGGAGCACAGATACGCAGTATTTT. This sequence encodes CATRGGSTDTQYF.

The genes are TRBV5-1 and TRBJ2-1, with 7 bases lining up with TRBD2. CDR3 length: 15 residues. CDR1 and CDR2 from the germline V gene are SGHRS and YFSETQ. J gave up 9 bases and V 7 bases, and 16 bases lay outside the gene matches. The CDR3 region is CASRTGGSTIFEQFF. CDR3 coding DNA: TGCGCCAGCCGAACGGGGGGATCTACAATTTTTGAGCAGTTCTTC.

The chain recombines TRBV18 with TRBJ1-2; D is ambiguous. Germline V gene data show CDR1 as KGHSH and CDR2 as LQKENI. The CDR3 length is 15 residues. V was shortened by 3 bases and J by 5 bases, with 16 bases between the two germline ends. In nucleotides, the CDR3 is TGTGCCAGCTCACCCGACGTGCCAGGAAGTTATGGCTACACCTTC. Translation gives CASSPDVPGSYGYTF. Together with reference TRBV18 and TRBJ1-2, the CDR3 gives the full variable domain: NAGVMQNPRHLVRRRGQEARLRCSPMKGHSHVYWYRQLPEEGLKFMVYLQKENIIDESGMPKERFSAEFPKEGPSILRIQQVVRGDSAAYFCASSPDVPGSYGYTFGSGTRLTVV.

The V and J genes are TRBV2 and TRBJ2-5; D is possibly TRBD1 (6 bases). The germline V gene has CDR1 SNHLY and CDR2 FYNNEI. V dropped 3 bases and J dropped 4 bases, with 12 bases sitting between them. The CDR3 loop spans 14 amino acids. CDR3 protein: CASSDDAGAETQYF. The CDR3 DNA sequence: TGTGCCAGCAGTGATGACGCAGGGGCAGAGACCCAGTACTTC. The whole variable domain, filled in from reference TRBV2 and TRBJ2-5, reads EPEVTQTPSHQVTQMGQEVILRCVPISNHLYFYWYRQILGQKVEFLVSFYNNEISEKSEIFDDQFSVERPDGSNFTLKIRSTKLEDSAMYFCASSDDAGAETQYFGPGTRLLVL.

The CDR3 reads CASSRGAAGRNIQYF. In DNA, the CDR3 is TGCGCCAGCAGCAGGGGTGCTGCAGGTCGGAACATTCAGTACTTC. V gene TRBV5-1 combines with J gene TRBJ2-4, with a tentative D call TRBD1 (5 bases). Germline V CDR1 and CDR2: SGHRS, YFSETQ. The CDR3 is 15 residues long. V was shortened by 4 bases and J by 7 bases, with 18 bases between the two germline ends.

This clone was found a few times. The chain combines TRBV7-9 with TRBJ2-7; TRBD1 is a possible D gene (5 bases). Germline V lookup: CDR1 SEHNR, CDR2 FQNEAQ (reference sequence). The CDR3 has 14 amino acids. Between the trimmed V and J ends, which lost 3 bases and 4 bases, there was a span of 13 bases. The CDR3 coding sequence is TGTGCCAGCAGCTTCCCGCCCAGGGATTACGAGCAGTACTTC. Amino acids: CASSFPPRDYEQYF.

The rearrangement links TRBV9 to TRBJ1-1; 7 nucleotides line up with TRBD1. Germline V lookup: CDR1 SGDLS, CDR2 YYNGEE. V shed 2 bases, J shed 10 bases, and the junction held 8 bases outside the gene matches. The CDR3 sequence is 13 residues long. The CDR3 DNA sequence: TGTGCCAGCAGCGTGGATGAGGGGGCCGCAGCTTTCTTT. Its protein is CASSVDEGAAAFF. The complete variable domain, with remaining parts taken from reference TRBV9 and TRBJ1-1, reads DSGVTQTPKHLITATGQRVTLRCSPRSGDLSVYWYQQSLDQGLQFLIQYYNGEERAKGNILERFSAQQFPDLHSELNLSSLELGDSALYFCASSVDEGAAAFFGQGTRLTVV.

The rearrangement joins TRBV28 to TRBJ1-1, with D possibly matching TRBD1 (6 bases). From germline, CDR1 is MDHEN and CDR2 SYDVKM. This CDR3 is 14 amino acids long. Trimming stripped 7 bases from V and 7 bases from J, with 19 bases between. The CDR3 is CASNSPTGPNEAFF. The DNA of the CDR3 is TGTGCCAGCAACTCTCCGACAGGCCCTAATGAAGCTTTCTTT.

This chain uses TRBV6-5 with TRBJ1-2; the match to TRBD1 covers 7 bases. V lost 6 bases to trimming and J lost 7 bases; unmatched junction nucleotides: 8. The germline gives CDR1 MNHEY, CDR2 SVGAGI. CDR3 length: 13 amino acids. CDR3 bases: TGTGCCAGCAGACTCTCAGGGGGTTTTGGCTACACCTTC. Amino acid sequence: CASRLSGGFGYTF.

The chain recombines TRBV11-3 with TRBJ2-7; D is possibly TRBD2 (6 bases). This CDR3 is 16 amino acids long. Trimming removed 0 bases from V and 1 base from J, with 13 bases in between. Germline V gene data show CDR1 as SGHNT and CDR2 as YENEEA. Written as DNA, the CDR3 is TGTGCCAGCAGCTTAGATCTGCTAGCGAGATCCTACGAGCAGTACTTC. Protein sequence: CASSLDLLARSYEQYF.

As concerns this clone: The junction shows a germline mismatch at one end, possibly a read error. The chain carries TRBV7-7 and TRBJ2-5; perhaps TRBD2 as D (5 bases). The CDR3 runs to 14 residues. Germline V gene lookup returns CDR1 SSHAT and CDR2 FNYEAQ (reference sequence). CDR3 amino acids: CASSLRGLSETQYF. CDR3 in DNA: TGTGCTAGCAGCCTTAGAGGACTTTCAGAGACCCAGTACTTC. Full variable domain (outside the CDR3, taken from reference TRBV7-7 and TRBJ2-5): GAGVSQSPRYKVTKRGQDVTLRCDPISSHATLYWYQQALGQGPEFLTYFNYEAQPDKSGLPSDRFSAERPEGSISTLTIQRTEQRDSAMYRCASSLRGLSETQYFGPGTRLLVL.

The V and J genes are TRBV5-5 and TRBJ2-7; unclear D gene. Germline V gene lookup returns CDR1 SGHKS and CDR2 YYEKEE (reference sequence). The germline V and J ends were trimmed by 0 bases and 2 bases, with 9 bases remaining between them. The CDR3 length is 14 residues. CDR3 sequence reads: CASSLEASAYEQYF. CDR3 DNA sequence: TGTGCCAGCAGCTTGGAAGCCAGCGCCTACGAGCAGTACTTC.

V gene TRBV18 combines with J gene TRBJ2-5; D may be TRBD1 (5 bases). The CDR3 extends over 14 amino acids. Germline lookup yields CDR1 KGHSH and CDR2 LQKENI. Trimming pared 1 base from V and 5 bases from J, leaving 11 bases between. The DNA for the CDR3 is TGTGCCAGCTCACCACGGGGCCCGAAGGAGACCCAGTACTTC. Amino acids: CASSPRGPKETQYF.

This clone has only a few counts. The rearrangement joins TRBV30 to TRBJ2-5; TRBD2 matches 8 bases. The J segment lost 4 bases and the V segment lost 5 bases, leaving 12 bases of the junction unmatched. The CDR3 spans 15 residues. Germline V gene data show CDR1 as GTSNPN and CDR2 as SVGIG (reference sequence). The CDR3 sequence: CAWSLGAGGRETQYF. In nucleotides, the CDR3 is TGTGCCTGGTCGCTGGGGGCGGGGGGCCGAGAGACCCAGTACTTC.

J is TRBJ2-3 and V is TRBV5-6; 9 bases line up with TRBD2. V trimming: 7 bases; J trimming: 0 bases; junction bases outside the gene matches: 9. The CDR3 is made up of 16 amino acids. Germline loops: CDR1 SGHDT, CDR2 YYEEEE. CDR3 sequence reads: CASEERGASSTDTQYF. The CDR3 nucleotides are TGTGCCAGCGAAGAGCGGGGGGCGTCTAGCACAGATACGCAGTATTTT.

The rearrangement joins TRBV7-8 to TRBJ2-7; TRBD2 matches 8 bases. Germline lookup yields CDR1 SGHVS and CDR2 FQNEAQ. J was trimmed by 6 bases and V by 4 bases; bases with no gene match: 11. This CDR3 has 15 amino acids. CDR3 coding DNA: TGTGCCAGCAGCTCGGGGGGACTAGGGACCCTCGAGCAGTACTTC. This sequence encodes CASSSGGLGTLEQYF.